These 10 T cell receptor beta chains share one sample of origin, sequenced in a study of OX40 agonist ivuxolimab in advanced cancers. The data were produced by immunoSEQ multiplex PCR, yet TCRdb's version contains in-frame clones alone and is incomplete. The sample records 99,000 or so clones, around 92% being singletons. Sample: CD4+ or CD8+ T cells sorted from blood, taken in a trial of the OX40 agonist ivuxolimab. The receptors stem from an adult with an advanced solid tumor such as melanoma, head and neck, liver or kidney cancer.

The V call is TRBV19, the J call TRBJ1-4, with D possibly TRBD1 on 6 matching bases. CDR3 length equals 17 residues. V was pared by 0 bases and J by 5 bases, with 16 bases between. Germline V gene sequence: CDR1 LNHDA, CDR2 SQIVND (reference sequence). This CDR3 is CASSIEASTGKNEKLFF. The CDR3 DNA reads TGTGCCAGTAGTATAGAAGCATCGACAGGAAAAAATGAAAAACTGTTTTTT.

The V call is TRBV21-1, the J call TRBJ2-1; the listed D gene, TRBD2, was not tested against the DNA. TRBV21-1 has pseudogene status. The CDR3 runs 16 residues. The chain's CDR3 is CASSNVLAEGLGQEFF. CDR3 bases: TGTGCCAGCAGCAATGTGCTAGCGGAGGGTTTGGGGCAGGAGTTCTTC.

The chain carries TRBV28 and TRBJ2-3, with a tentative D call TRBD2 (5 bases). Trimming stripped 2 bases from V and 5 bases from J, with 14 bases between. Per the germline V gene, CDR1 is MDHEN and CDR2 is SYDVKM. CDR3 length: 15 residues. CDR3 DNA sequence: TGTGCCAGCAGTTTAGGCCGTAGAGGGATAGATACGCAGTATTTT. This codes for CASSLGRRGIDTQYF.

The CDR3 region has the DNA TGTGCCAGCAAAGACAACAGGGGCAGCAATCAGCCCCAGCATTTT. This encodes CASKDNRGSNQPQHF. The rearrangement links TRBV6-5 to TRBJ1-5, with 7 nucleotides matching TRBD1. Losses at the gene ends were 7 bases for V and 1 base for J; bases not matched to a gene: 7. The CDR3 runs to 15 residues. The germline V gene encodes CDR1 MNHEY and CDR2 SVGAGI.

This chain links TRBV4-3 with TRBJ2-5; D possibly corresponds to TRBD2 (5 bases). V was clipped by 0 bases and J by 5 bases, with 10 bases between them. The CDR3 sequence is 14 residues long. Looked up from germline, CDR1 is LGHNA and CDR2 is YSLEER. CDR3 coding DNA: TGCGCCAGCAGCCAAGATGCTTCGGGGGAGACCCAGTACTTC. This translates into CASSQDASGETQYF.

This rearrangement joins TRBV6-5 to TRBJ2-5, with D possibly TRBD2 on 6 matching bases. The CDR3 length is 14 residues. CDR1 MNHEY and CDR2 SVGAGI come from the germline V gene. V lost 3 bases and J lost 7, with 15 bases in between. DNA for the CDR3: TGTGCCAGCAGTTATAGCCTCAAGGGAGGGACCCAGTACTTC. Translation gives CASSYSLKGGTQYF.

This chain's CDR3 is CASSQQWNTEAFF. The CDR3 DNA reads TGTGCCAGCAGCCAACAATGGAACACTGAAGCTTTCTTT. The chain links TRBV14 to TRBJ1-1; unclear D gene. The CDR3 sequence is 13 residues long. V was trimmed by 2 bases and J by 1 base, leaving 5 bases between them. Germline V gives CDR1 SGHDN, CDR2 FVKESK.

The chain is built from TRBV29-1 and TRBJ1-3; D not certain. V gave up 4 bases and J gave up 0 bases, with 7 bases separating them. Germline CDR1 and CDR2: SQVTM and ANQGSEA. This CDR3 region has 13 residues. The CDR3 region is CSVGMDSGNTIYF. CDR3 sequence (DNA): TGCAGCGTTGGTATGGACTCTGGAAACACCATATATTTT.

The rearrangement joins TRBV30 to TRBJ2-1; TRBD2 matches 8 bases. The CDR3 extends over 14 amino acids. The V gene end was trimmed by 5 bases and the J gene end by 3 bases; junction bases not matched to a gene: 6. CDR1 is GTSNPN, CDR2 SVGIG, per germline (reference sequence). In DNA, the CDR3 is TGTGCCTGGCAATCGGGGGGGTACTACAATGAGCAGTTCTTC. Residues: CAWQSGGYYNEQFF.

The chain couples TRBV9 to TRBJ1-1; D perhaps matches TRBD1 (6 bases). The CDR3 consists of 12 residues. Germline lookup yields CDR1 SGDLS and CDR2 YYNGEE. V dropped 3 bases and J dropped 7 bases, with 10 bases sitting between them. The CDR3 region is CASSEGGHEAFF. The CDR3 region has the DNA TGTGCCAGCAGCGAGGGGGGGCATGAAGCTTTCTTT.